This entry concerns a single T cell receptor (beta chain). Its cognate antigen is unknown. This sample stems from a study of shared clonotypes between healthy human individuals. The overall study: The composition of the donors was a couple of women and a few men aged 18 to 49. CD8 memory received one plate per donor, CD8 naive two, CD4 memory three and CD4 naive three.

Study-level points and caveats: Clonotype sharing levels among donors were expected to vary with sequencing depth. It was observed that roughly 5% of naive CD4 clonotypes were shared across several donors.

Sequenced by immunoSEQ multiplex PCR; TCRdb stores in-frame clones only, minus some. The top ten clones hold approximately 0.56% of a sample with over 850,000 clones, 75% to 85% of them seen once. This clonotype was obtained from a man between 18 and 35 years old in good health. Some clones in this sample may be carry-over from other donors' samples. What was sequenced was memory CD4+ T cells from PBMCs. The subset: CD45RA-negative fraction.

The CDR3 region has the DNA TGTGCCAGCCGGGACAGGATCACTGAAGCTTTCTTT. It specifies CASRDRITEAFF. The chain carries TRBV19 and TRBJ1-1; the match to TRBD1 covers 8 bases. V shed 9 bases and J 4 bases; nucleotides not matched to a gene: 4. The CDR3 covers 12 residues. The germline gives CDR1 LNHDA, CDR2 SQIVND (reference sequence).